One sample yielded the 32 T cell receptor beta chains listed below, sequenced in a study of blood T cell repertoires in COVID-19. Measured with immunoSEQ multiplex PCR; TCRdb has only the in-frame clones, and not every one. The sample records 20,000 to 30,000 clones, 81% being singletons. Sequenced sample: peripheral blood. These receptors were obtained from a woman aged 70-85 years with COVID-19, enrolled during active disease.

This clone ranks as medium-sized. This chain uses TRBV25-1 with TRBJ1-2, with D perhaps TRBD1 (6 bases). The V and J ends lost 2 bases and 8 bases respectively, with 15 bases between them. Germline V CDR1 and CDR2: MGHDK, SYGVNS. The CDR3 has 14 amino acids. CDR3 coding DNA: TGTGCCAGCAGTGAACCGGGACACGCCGGGGGCTACACCTTC. Its protein product is CASSEPGHAGGYTF.

The chain uses TRBV12-3 or TRBV12-4 and TRBJ2-7; D uncertain. The CDR3 contains 13 residues. The CDR3 DNA follows: TGTACCAGCAGTTTTGGGCCAAGCTACGAGCAGTACGTC. This encodes CTSSFGPSYEQYV.

In this sample, this clone turned up a few times. This rearrangement joins TRBV15 to TRBJ2-3; 7 nucleotides line up with TRBD1. CDR1 is LNHNV, CDR2 YYDKDF, per germline (reference sequence). The CDR3 covers 14 residues. Unmatched junction bases numbered 9, after V lost 9 bases and J lost 3 bases. This CDR3 is CATTRGIRTDTQYF. CDR3 DNA sequence: TGTGCCACTACCAGGGGGATAAGGACAGATACGCAGTATTTT.

This chain uses TRBV7-9 with TRBJ1-2; a possible D gene is TRBD1 (5 bases). CDR3 length equals 14 residues. Trimming cost V 4 bases and J 6 bases, with 15 bases left between them. Germline CDR1 and CDR2: SEHNR and FQNEAQ (reference sequence). CDR3 sequence: CASSYTTGVDGYTF. The CDR3 DNA is TGTGCCAGCAGCTACACAACAGGCGTGGATGGCTACACCTTC.

The V gene is TRBV5-8, the J gene TRBJ2-7; the match to TRBD2 covers 9 bases. Trimming cost V 0 bases and J 1 base; bases outside gene matches: 5. Per germline, CDR1 SGHTS and CDR2 YDEGEE. This CDR3 has 16 residues. CDR3 in amino acids: CASSLGLAGNSYEQYF. The CDR3 DNA reads TGTGCCAGCAGCTTGGGTCTAGCGGGGAATTCCTACGAGCAGTACTTC.

The V and J genes are TRBV10-3 and TRBJ1-2, with 7 nucleotides matching TRBD1. CDR3 length equals 13 residues. V lost 0 bases, J lost 10 bases, and 5 bases stayed unmatched. Germline CDR1 is ENHRY and CDR2 is SYGVKD. CDR3 DNA sequence: TGTGCCATCAGTGAGTCTTTAGACAGGGCCTACACCTTC. Protein sequence: CAISESLDRAYTF.

J is TRBJ2-1 and V is TRBV7-3, with D unclear. The V gene's germline CDR1 is SGHTA and CDR2 FQGTGA. CDR3 length: 12 amino acids. Trimming pared 4 bases from V and 6 bases from J, leaving 7 bases between. The CDR3 here is CASSSYGNEQFF. The CDR3 DNA reads TGTGCCAGCAGCTCCTATGGCAATGAGCAGTTCTTC. The entire variable domain, with the rest obtained from reference TRBV7-3 and TRBJ2-1, is as follows: GAGVSQTPSNKVTEKGKYVELRCDPISGHTALYWYRQSLGQGPEFLIYFQGTGAADDSGLPNDRFFAVRPEGSVSTLKIQRTERGDSAVYLCASSSYGNEQFFGPGTRLTVL.

The CDR3 DNA reads TGTGCCAGCAGTCGGACAGGGCCTATGAACACTGAAGCTTTCTTT. As protein: CASSRTGPMNTEAFF. The chain links TRBV2 to TRBJ1-1; TRBD1 aligns across 8 bases. Germline values: CDR1 SNHLY, CDR2 FYNNEI. The CDR3 loop spans 15 amino acids. V shed 5 bases and J 0 bases; nucleotides not matched to a gene: 5.

This clone was seen just once. The V gene is TRBV19, the J gene TRBJ1-6, with 7 bases fitting TRBD1. The CDR3 runs to 14 residues. J gave up 3 bases and V 6 bases, and 2 bases lay outside the gene matches. Germline CDR1 and CDR2: LNHDA and SQIVND (reference sequence). The CDR3 DNA reads as TGTGCCAGTAGCGACAGGGACTATAATTCACCCCTCCACTTT. Translated: CASSDRDYNSPLHF.

Notes on this clone: Additional DNA sequences in this sample encode the identical CDR3. The chain links TRBV3-1 (or the pseudogene TRBV3-2) to TRBJ1-2; 7 bases are a match to TRBD1. CDR3 length equals 18 residues. CDR1 LGHDT and CDR2 YNNKEL come from the germline V gene (reference sequence). After removal of 5 bases from V and 4 bases from J, the junction contained 19 bases not matched to a gene. CDR3 residues: CASSMGWADRHKIYGYTF. For the CDR3, the DNA is TGTGCCAGCAGCATGGGCTGGGCGGACAGGCACAAAATCTATGGCTACACCTTC.

The chain has TRBV23-1 and TRBJ2-3; D is perhaps TRBD2 (5 bases). TRBV23-1 is identified as an open reading frame with a role that is uncertain. This CDR3 is built from 18 residues. V lost 0 bases and J 3 bases, leaving 19 bases between the germline ends. For the CDR3, the DNA is TGCGCCAGCAGTCAATCTGGGCTCTATCGGGATCAGACAGATACGCAGTATTTT. Translating gives CASSQSGLYRDQTDTQYF.

The CDR3 sequence: CASSSEGGKAFF. DNA for the CDR3: TGTGCCAGCAGCTCTGAGGGGGGGAAAGCTTTCTTT. The chain recombines TRBV7-6 with TRBJ1-1; D is possibly TRBD1 (6 bases). This CDR3 contains 12 residues. V was shortened by 4 bases and J by 9 bases, with 12 bases between the two germline ends. The germline V gene encodes CDR1 SGHVS and CDR2 FNYEAQ.

J is TRBJ2-7 and V is TRBV9, with D possibly TRBD2 on 6 matching bases. Deletions cut 2 bases from V and 5 bases from J, with 14 bases between. This CDR3 is 14 amino acids long. The V gene's germline CDR1 is SGDLS and CDR2 YYNGEE. The CDR3 bases are TGTGCCAGCAGCGTCGGCGGGGTCCTGGACGAGCAGTACTTC. It encodes CASSVGGVLDEQYF.

The genes are TRBV2 and TRBJ1-6; perhaps TRBD1 as D (5 bases). From germline, CDR1 is SNHLY and CDR2 FYNNEI. The CDR3 sequence is 13 residues long. Between the trimmed V and J ends, which lost 6 bases and 8 bases, there was a span of 11 bases. CDR3 loop: CASSRVMDSPLHF. In DNA, the CDR3 is TGTGCCAGCAGCAGGGTTATGGATTCACCCCTCCACTTT. Full variable domain (remainder filled in from reference TRBV2 and TRBJ1-6): EPEVTQTPSHQVTQMGQEVILRCVPISNHLYFYWYRQILGQKVEFLVSFYNNEISEKSEIFDDQFSVERPDGSNFTLKIRSTKLEDSAMYFCASSRVMDSPLHFGNGTRLTVT.

The chain combines TRBV27 with TRBJ1-1; 8 bases agree with TRBD1. Per the germline V gene, CDR1 is MNHEY and CDR2 is SMNVEV (reference sequence). This CDR3 is 15 amino acids long. V shed 5 bases and J 0 bases; nucleotides not matched to a gene: 5. The CDR3 nucleotides are TGTGCCAGCAGTCCGCCGGGACAGGTGAACACTGAAGCTTTCTTT. Amino acid sequence: CASSPPGQVNTEAFF.

The chain has TRBV7-9 and TRBJ2-1; 7 bases are a match to TRBD2. Trimming removed 4 bases from V and 4 bases from J; junction bases left unmatched: 13. The CDR3 sequence is 17 residues long. Germline V gene data show CDR1 as SEHNR and CDR2 as FQNEAQ (reference sequence). DNA of the CDR3: TGTGCCAGCAGCTCACCCCCTTTGGGAGGGTTTTACAATGAGCAGTTCTTC. It specifies CASSSPPLGGFYNEQFF.

The chain joins TRBV27 to TRBJ2-2, with 11 bases matching TRBD2. Germline CDR1 reads MNHEY; CDR2 reads SMNVEV (reference sequence). The CDR3 extends over 19 amino acids. With V trimmed by 2 bases and J by 0 bases, 8 bases remained unmatched. The CDR3 nucleotides read TGTGCCAGCAGTTTACTTCCCTTGACTAGCGGGACGAACACCGGGGAGCTGTTTTTT. Translated, it gives CASSLLPLTSGTNTGELFF.

The chain combines TRBV28 with TRBJ1-1; D gene uncertain. Germline V CDR1 and CDR2: MDHEN, SYDVKM. Between the trimmed V and J ends, which lost 6 bases and 5 bases, there was a span of 10 bases. The CDR3 has 12 residues. The CDR3 protein is CASRPAGTEAFF. In DNA, the CDR3 is TGTGCCAGCAGACCAGCGGGGACTGAAGCTTTCTTT.

This rearrangement joins TRBV7-2 to TRBJ1-3; no definite D call. The V end lost 1 base, the J end lost 0 bases, and 7 bases lay between the germline ends. This CDR3 spans 15 amino acids. Germline values: CDR1 SGHTA, CDR2 FQGNSA. The CDR3 spells CASSLGGNSGNTIYF. As DNA, the CDR3 is TGTGCCAGCAGCTTAGGCGGAAACTCTGGAAACACCATATATTTT.

CDR3 loop: CASSQARAGLTDTQYF. CDR3 nucleotides: TGCGCCAGCAGCCAAGCTCGGGCAGGGCTGACAGATACGCAGTATTTT. V and J are TRBV4-1 and TRBJ2-3, with D maybe TRBD1 (5 bases). V was pared by 1 base and J by 3 bases, with 14 bases between. There are 16 residues in the CDR3. The germline V gene has CDR1 MGHRA and CDR2 YSYEKL.

The rearrangement links TRBV3-1 (or the pseudogene TRBV3-2) to TRBJ1-3; D gene ambiguous. From germline, CDR1 is LGHDT and CDR2 YNNKEL (reference sequence). Trimming removed 4 bases at V and 4 bases at J, with 14 bases between. This CDR3 is built from 15 residues. The CDR3 DNA follows: TGTGCCAGCAGCCCTGGTAGCGATTGGGGAAACACCATATATTTT. The encoded protein is CASSPGSDWGNTIYF.

The chain carries TRBV10-3 and TRBJ1-2; maybe TRBD1 (5 bases). CDR1 ENHRY and CDR2 SYGVKD come from the germline V gene. CDR3 length equals 16 residues. The V end lost 0 bases, the J end lost 7 bases, and 18 bases lay between the germline ends. This CDR3 is CAISESEAAQGGGYTF. The DNA of the CDR3 is TGTGCCATCAGTGAGTCTGAGGCAGCCCAGGGTGGTGGCTACACCTTC.

The chain recombines TRBV27 with TRBJ1-6; D unclear. The V end lost 1 base, the J end lost 10 bases, and 11 bases lay between the germline ends. The CDR3 runs to 14 residues. From germline, CDR1 is MNHEY and CDR2 SMNVEV (reference sequence). CDR3 sequence reads: CASSLLGGGSPLHF. The CDR3 coding sequence is TGTGCCAGCAGTTTATTAGGCGGTGGGTCACCCCTCCACTTT.

The J gene is TRBJ2-1, the V gene TRBV11-3; TRBD2 aligns across 8 bases. From germline, CDR1 is SGHNT and CDR2 YENEEA. The trim removed 4 bases at V and 7 bases at J, leaving 9 bases unmatched. The length of the CDR3 is 15 residues. CDR3 sequence: CASSSQAGVRNEQFF. The DNA of the CDR3 is TGTGCCAGCAGCTCACAAGCGGGAGTGAGGAATGAGCAGTTCTTC.

The CDR3 region has the DNA TGTGCCTGGAGGGGACAAGGCCCCTATAATTCACCCCTCCACTTT. It yields the protein CAWRGQGPYNSPLHF. The chain links TRBV30 to TRBJ1-6; tentatively, D is TRBD1 (6 bases). CDR3 length equals 15 residues. V was shortened by 3 bases and J by 2 bases, with 11 bases between the two germline ends. CDR1 is GTSNPN and CDR2 is SVGIG in the germline V gene (reference sequence).

This chain uses TRBV7-9 with TRBJ2-3; a possible D gene is TRBD2 (6 bases). Trimming left V 5 bases short and J 2 bases short, with 20 bases between. Germline CDR1 SEHNR, CDR2 FQNEAQ (reference sequence). The CDR3 sequence is 17 residues long. CDR3 in DNA: TGTGCCAGCAGCCGCGATCGGGCTAGCGAATTCACAGATACGCAGTATTTT. Protein sequence: CASSRDRASEFTDTQYF.

CDR3 amino acids: CASSLGGTGGFAFF. The CDR3 DNA reads TGTGCCAGCAGCTTAGGTGGGACAGGGGGCTTTGCTTTCTTT. The V call is TRBV7-2, the J call TRBJ1-1; 12 bases line up with TRBD1. V gave up 1 base and J gave up 11 bases; unmatched junction bases: 5. The CDR3 covers 14 residues. Germline CDR1 and CDR2: SGHTA and FQGNSA.

The chain employs TRBV4-3 and TRBJ2-1, with 16 bases aligning to TRBD2. The CDR3 length is 16 residues. CDR1 LGHNA and CDR2 YSLEER come from the germline V gene. V shed 8 bases, J shed 8 bases, and the junction held 9 bases outside the gene matches. CDR3 in amino acids: CASGATGTSGRDEQFF. The CDR3 DNA reads as TGCGCCAGCGGGGCAACCGGGACTAGCGGGAGGGATGAGCAGTTCTTC.

V and J are TRBV7-9 and TRBJ1-1; 7 bases are shared with TRBD1. J lost 0 bases, V lost 5 bases, and 3 bases had no gene match. The CDR3 consists of 14 residues. Germline V CDR1 and CDR2: SEHNR, FQNEAQ (reference sequence). The CDR3, as DNA: TGTGCCAGCAGCATGGGACAGATGAACACTGAAGCTTTCTTT. Translated: CASSMGQMNTEAFF.

V usage is TRBV29-1 and J usage is TRBJ1-5, with a tentative D call TRBD1 (6 bases). Germline V CDR1 and CDR2: SQVTM, ANQGSEA. The CDR3 loop spans 14 amino acids. The V end lost 5 bases, the J end lost 3 bases, and 14 bases lay between the germline ends. CDR3 nucleotides: TGCAGCGTTCAGGAGACAGGTGTCAATCAGCCCCAGCATTTT. Protein sequence: CSVQETGVNQPQHF.

V gene TRBV24-1 combines with J gene TRBJ1-2; TRBD1 agrees at 7 bases. The J segment lost 0 bases and the V segment lost 11 bases, leaving 11 bases of the junction unmatched. Germline V CDR1 and CDR2: KGHDR, SFDVKD. The length of the CDR3 is 15 residues. The CDR3 spells CAITDREAANYGYTF. The CDR3 coding sequence is TGTGCCATAACTGACAGGGAGGCAGCTAACTATGGCTACACCTTC.

This rearrangement joins TRBV19 to TRBJ1-1; 9 bases fit TRBD1. CDR1 LNHDA and CDR2 SQIVND come from the germline V gene (reference sequence). The CDR3 spans 14 residues. The trim removed 6 bases at V and 5 bases at J, leaving 7 bases unmatched. The CDR3 DNA is TGTGCCAGTAGGCCGACAGGGGGAGTTACTGAAGCTTTCTTT. Translation gives CASRPTGGVTEAFF.